The 17 T cell receptor beta chains listed next were all sequenced from one sample in a study of patients and donors after allogeneic stem cell transplantation. MiXCR, run by TCRdb on the RT-PCR reads, gives a single entry per CDR3 protein. The sample lists under 95,000 distinct CDR3 sequences, roughly 5.1% seen once, with about 3% in the top ten. The sequenced material came from blood, either unsorted or a sorted T cell fraction (not recorded which). Receptors were obtained from a human donor who was either an allogeneic HSCT recipient or a stem cell or donor lymphocyte infusion donor (not recorded which). It is not recorded whose cells these are; they may come from a transplant donor.

This clonotype was picked up a small number of times. V is TRBV2 and J is TRBJ1-4, with D hard to call. The CDR3 has 11 amino acids. The germline V gene has CDR1 SNHLY and CDR2 FYNNEI. V was cut by 5 bases and J by 7 bases, with 5 bases left in between. This CDR3 is CASSSVEKLFF. The CDR3 coding sequence is TGTGCCAGCAGTAGCGTTGAAAAACTGTTTTTT.

In this sample, this clonotype turned up many times. The genes are TRBV7-9 and TRBJ1-6; the match to TRBD1 covers 7 bases. V trimming: 5 bases; J trimming: 7 bases; junction bases outside the gene matches: 8. From germline, CDR1 is SEHNR and CDR2 FQNEAQ (reference sequence). The CDR3 spans 15 residues. In DNA, the CDR3 is TGTGCCAGCAGCCGGCAGGGGGGGACGAATTCACCCCTCCACTTT. The encoded protein is CASSRQGGTNSPLHF.

In its sample, this clonotype was seen many times. The chain carries TRBV20-1 and TRBJ2-5; no clear D gene. The CDR3 covers 13 residues. Per the germline V gene, CDR1 is DFQATT and CDR2 is SNEGSKA (reference sequence). Trimming stripped 5 bases from V and 0 bases from J, with 10 bases between. Written as DNA, the CDR3 is TGCAGTGCTCCCCGTCTAAACCAAGAGACCCAGTACTTC. As protein: CSAPRLNQETQYF.

Many counts were recorded for this clonotype. The V and J genes are TRBV18 and TRBJ2-4; D is possibly TRBD2 (6 bases). Germline V gene data show CDR1 as KGHSH and CDR2 as LQKENI. Trimming pared 0 bases from V and 7 bases from J, leaving 19 bases between. This CDR3 is 17 amino acids long. This chain's CDR3 is CASSPPSVGAGGNIQYF. The DNA of the CDR3 is TGTGCCAGCTCACCACCGAGTGTCGGGGCAGGAGGGAACATTCAGTACTTC.

This clonotype was recorded many times. The rearrangement uses TRBV20-1 and TRBJ2-3, with D unclear. The CDR3 length is 14 residues. Germline assignment: CDR1 DFQATT and CDR2 SNEGSKA (reference sequence). The V end lost 3 bases, the J end lost 2 bases, and 12 bases lay between the germline ends. The CDR3 here is CSARKYDLTDTQYF. The CDR3 nucleotides read TGCAGTGCTAGGAAGTACGACCTCACAGATACGCAGTATTTT.

This clonotype has ten or more counts. The rearrangement uses TRBV24-1 and TRBJ2-7; the D gene is possibly TRBD2 (5 bases). V dropped 4 bases and J dropped 3 bases, with 9 bases sitting between them. Germline CDR1 and CDR2: KGHDR and SFDVKD. The CDR3 runs to 13 residues. The CDR3 nucleotides are TGTGCCACCAGTGACGGGATACACTACGAGCAGTACTTC. It translates to CATSDGIHYEQYF.

The V gene is TRBV4-1, the J gene TRBJ2-7; the D call may be TRBD1 or TRBD2 (6 bases each). Per germline, CDR1 MGHRA and CDR2 YSYEKL. V was cut by 4 bases and J by 2 bases, with 15 bases left in between. CDR3 length: 15 residues. The CDR3 region is CASSLRGDNAYEQYF. Here the CDR3 DNA reads TGCGCCAGCAGCCTGAGGGGGGATAATGCCTACGAGCAGTACTTC.

This clonotype was detected ten times or more. The chain is built from TRBV28 and TRBJ2-3, with D tentatively TRBD1 (6 bases). The CDR3 totals 16 residues. Germline lookup yields CDR1 MDHEN and CDR2 SYDVKM. Trimming cost V 8 bases and J 6 bases, with 24 bases left between them. This chain's CDR3 is CASRPGTTHPEDTQYF. DNA of the CDR3: TGTGCCAGCCGCCCCGGGACAACTCATCCCGAGGATACGCAGTATTTT.

This clonotype was detected ten times or more. The V call is TRBV4-1, the J call TRBJ1-2; weak D call: TRBD1 (5 bases). There are 13 residues in the CDR3. The germline CDR1 and CDR2 sequences are MGHRA and YSYEKL. The V end was cut by 0 bases, the J end by 8 bases, with 10 bases between. The CDR3 loop is CASSQDRGEGYTF. In DNA form, the CDR3 reads TGCGCCAGCAGCCAAGATCGGGGGGAAGGCTACACCTTC.

This clonotype occurred many times. This chain connects TRBV4-2 to TRBJ1-5; 7 bases are shared with TRBD1. From germline, CDR1 is LGHNA and CDR2 YNFKEQ. Trimming at V came to 6 bases and at J to 6 bases, leaving 8 bases not matched to a gene. CDR3 length: 14 amino acids. In DNA form, the CDR3 reads TGTGCCAGCAGGCCTACAGGGGATCGTCAGCCCCAGCATTTT. It encodes CASRPTGDRQPQHF.

The rearrangement joins TRBV18 to TRBJ2-2; unclear D gene. Trimming pared 4 bases from V and 1 base from J, leaving 7 bases between. CDR1 and CDR2 (germline): KGHSH, LQKENI. The CDR3 is 14 residues long. The CDR3 sequence is CASSRQENTGELFF. The CDR3 nucleotides are TGTGCCAGCTCACGCCAAGAGAACACCGGGGAGCTGTTTTTT.

This clonotype was observed many times. This rearrangement joins TRBV7-9 to TRBJ2-3, with TRBD2 matching over 7 bases. CDR3 length: 14 residues. The V gene end was trimmed by 6 bases and the J gene end by 2 bases; junction bases not matched to a gene: 5. Germline V CDR1 and CDR2: SEHNR, FQNEAQ (reference sequence). CDR3 sequence: CASSTGTNTDTQYF. CDR3 bases: TGTGCCAGCAGTACCGGGACTAACACAGATACGCAGTATTTT.

This clonotype was picked up many times. This chain joins TRBV6-1 and TRBJ1-5; D is perhaps TRBD1 (6 bases). Germline lookup yields CDR1 MNHNS and CDR2 SASEGT. V was clipped by 6 bases and J by 0 bases, with 12 bases between them. The CDR3 contains 15 residues. This CDR3 is CASREQGGSNQPQHF. The CDR3 DNA is TGTGCCAGCAGGGAACAGGGTGGTAGCAATCAGCCCCAGCATTTT.

In this sample, this clonotype turned up many times. The chain is built from TRBV18 and TRBJ2-2; D unresolved. Germline values: CDR1 KGHSH, CDR2 LQKENI. Between the trimmed V and J ends, which lost 3 bases and 6 bases, there was a span of 8 bases. CDR3 length: 13 residues. As DNA, the CDR3 is TGTGCCAGCTCACCCGATCGGGCCGGGGAGCTGTTTTTT. Translation: CASSPDRAGELFF.

This clonotype was recorded a few times. The chain employs TRBV7-8 and TRBJ1-2; the D is unclear. Germline-derived CDR1 and CDR2 are SGHVS and FQNEAQ. V lost 0 bases and J 5 bases, leaving 7 bases between the germline ends. This CDR3 comprises 13 residues. CDR3 residues: CASSLARRYGYTF. The CDR3 region has the DNA TGTGCCAGCAGCTTAGCGCGCAGATATGGCTACACCTTC.

Many counts were recorded for this clonotype. The chain joins TRBV5-1 to TRBJ2-6; TRBD1 agrees at 7 bases. Germline V gene data show CDR1 as SGHRS and CDR2 as YFSETQ. V shed 7 bases and J 0 bases; nucleotides not matched to a gene: 4. The CDR3 covers 15 residues. Here the CDR3 DNA reads TGCGCCAGCGGACAGGACCCCTCTGGGGCCAACGTCCTGACTTTC. Its protein is CASGQDPSGANVLTF. Full variable domain (rest looked up from reference TRBV5-1 and TRBJ2-6): KAGVTQTPRYLIKTRGQQVTLSCSPISGHRSVSWYQQTPGQGLQFLFEYFSETQRNKGNFPGRFSGRQFSNSRSEMNVSTLELGDSALYLCASGQDPSGANVLTFGAGSRLTVL.

This clonotype was counted at least ten times. The J gene is TRBJ1-2, the V gene TRBV5-1; TRBD1 might be the D (6 bases). The CDR3 totals 14 residues. The germline V gene has CDR1 SGHRS and CDR2 YFSETQ. Trimming cost V 4 bases and J 2 bases, with 12 bases left between them. The CDR3 spells CASSPITGNYGYTF. The DNA for the CDR3 is TGCGCCAGCAGCCCGATAACAGGGAACTATGGCTACACCTTC.